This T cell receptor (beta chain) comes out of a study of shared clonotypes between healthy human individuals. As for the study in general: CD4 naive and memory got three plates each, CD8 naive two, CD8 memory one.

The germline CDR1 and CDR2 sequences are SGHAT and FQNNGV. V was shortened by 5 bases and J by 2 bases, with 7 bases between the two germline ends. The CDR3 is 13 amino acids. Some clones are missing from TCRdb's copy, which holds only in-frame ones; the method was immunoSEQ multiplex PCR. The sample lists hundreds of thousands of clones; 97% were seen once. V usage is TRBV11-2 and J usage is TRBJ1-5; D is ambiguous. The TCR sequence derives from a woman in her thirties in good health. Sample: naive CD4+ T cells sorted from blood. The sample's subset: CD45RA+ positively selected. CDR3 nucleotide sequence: TGTGCCAGCAGCGATACAGGCAATCAGCCCCAGCATTTT. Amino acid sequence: CASSDTGNQPQHF.